The clone carrying this TCR beta chain has just one count. Its antigen is not known. Naive CD8 populations comprised CD45RO-negative cells positively selected for CCR7, excluding terminally differentiated effector memory CD45RA+ cells. These data are taken from a study of shared clonotypes between healthy human individuals. Findings and caveats of the study: Large sequencing depth failed to make sorted-subset sequencing complete, rarefaction showed. Blood was the only sampled material, and tissue repertoires likely differ.

TCRdb's table, derived via immunoSEQ multiplex PCR, lists solely in-frame clones and lacks some. The sample yields about 2 million clones, 85% to 95% seen once. Sequenced input: naive CD8+ T cells sorted from blood. This TCR was recovered from a man between 18 and 35 years old in good health.

The DNA of the CDR3 is TGTGCCAGCAGCTCCTCTGAGACAGATTTCTACGAGCAGTACTTC. This encodes CASSSSETDFYEQYF. This chain uses TRBV7-9 with TRBJ2-7, with D maybe TRBD1 (5 bases). Germline-derived CDR1 and CDR2 are SEHNR and FQNEAQ (reference sequence). There are 15 residues in the CDR3. V was shortened by 4 bases and J by 3 bases, with 16 bases between the two germline ends.